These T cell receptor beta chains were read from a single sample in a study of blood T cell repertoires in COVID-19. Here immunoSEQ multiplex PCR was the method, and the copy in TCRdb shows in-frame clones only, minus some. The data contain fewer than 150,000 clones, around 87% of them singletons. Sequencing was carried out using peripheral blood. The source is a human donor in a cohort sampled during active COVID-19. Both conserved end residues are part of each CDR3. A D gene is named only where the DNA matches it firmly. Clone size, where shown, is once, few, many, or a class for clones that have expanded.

CATRGGGTDTQYF,TGTGCCACTAGGGGCGGGGGCACAGATACGCAGTATTTT,-,-,TRBJ2-3,TRBV19
CASSLRGLSGNTIYF,TGTGCCAGTAGTCTACGGGGACTCTCTGGAAACACCATATATTTT,-,-,TRBJ1-3,TRBV19
CASSPGTGPVYEQYF,TGTGCCAGCTCTCCCGGGACAGGGCCAGTCTACGAGCAGTACTTC,-,TRBD1,TRBJ2-7,TRBV18
CATWAGRGQINTEAFF,TGTGCCACCTGGGCTGGAAGGGGACAGATAAACACTGAAGCTTTCTTT,once,TRBD1,TRBJ1-1,TRBV2
CSVTQTGHHTEAFF,TGCAGCGTTACTCAGACAGGGCATCACACTGAAGCTTTCTTT,-,TRBD1,TRBJ1-1,TRBV29-1
CASSPGEGSSYEQYF,TGTGCCAGCTCTCCTGGGGAGGGATCGTCCTACGAGCAGTACTTC,-,TRBD2,TRBJ2-7,TRBV18
CASSQASGELFF,TGTGCCAGCAGCCAAGCATCCGGGGAGCTGTTTTTT,-,-,TRBJ2-2,TRBV3-1/TRBV3-2
CAIRGGTGDGSSYNEQFF,TGTGCCATCAGGGGAGGGACAGGGGATGGGAGCTCCTACAATGAGCAGTTCTTC,few,TRBD1,TRBJ2-1,TRBV10-3
CASSLGTRAGTGELFF,TGCGCCAGCAGCTTGGGTACCAGGGCGGGAACCGGGGAGCTGTTTTTT,-,-,TRBJ2-2,TRBV5-1
CATSDFPGQGCNSPLHF,TGTGCCACCAGTGATTTCCCGGGACAGGGATGTAATTCACCCCTCCACTTT,-,TRBD1,TRBJ1-6,TRBV24-1